Listed below are T cell receptor beta chains from one sample, sequenced in a study of response to subunit inactivated influenza vaccine. MiXCR, run by TCRdb on the RT-PCR reads, gives a single entry per CDR3 protein. The data contain 300,000 to 350,000 distinct CDR3 sequences, around 20% of them singletons. The material sequenced was PBMCs from blood, taken less than 22 months after vaccination. All receptors derive from a man aged 50 to 69 who received an inactivated influenza vaccine. Each CDR3 is given with its conserved first and last residue. D genes are given only for firm matches. Clone size, where shown, is once, few, many, or a class for clones that have expanded.

size: -; J: TRBJ2-7; D: -; V: TRBV28; DNA: TGTGCCAGCAGTTTATGGACCGGCAGCTCCTACGAGCAGTACTTC; CDR3: CASSLWTGSSYEQYF
size: -; J: TRBJ2-2; D: -; V: TRBV12-3/TRBV12-4; DNA: TGTGCCAGCGCCTACAGCGGGGAGCTGTTTTTT; CDR3: CASAYSGELFF
size: -; J: TRBJ2-2; D: -; V: TRBV27; DNA: TGTGCCAGCAGTTTCGGGACGTCCACCGGGGAGCTGTTTTTT; CDR3: CASSFGTSTGELFF
size: -; J: TRBJ1-2; D: TRBD1; V: TRBV5-1; DNA: TGCGCCAGCAGCCTGAGAGGGGGCGGTCCCGATGGCTACACCTTC; CDR3: CASSLRGGGPDGYTF
size: many; J: TRBJ1-2; D: -; V: TRBV5-1; DNA: TGCGCCAGCAGCTTGGCGGCAGGTGGAGACGCTATTCTTACCTTC; CDR3: CASSLAAGGDAILTF
size: few; J: TRBJ1-1; D: -; V: TRBV4-3; DNA: TGCGCCAGCAGCCGGGAGGGTGTTCCTGAAGCTTTCTTT; CDR3: CASSREGVPEAFF
size: few; J: TRBJ1-2; D: -; V: TRBV9; DNA: TGTGCCAGCAGCGTAGATCAGCTGGGGGGCTACACCTTC; CDR3: CASSVDQLGGYTF
size: -; J: TRBJ2-5; D: TRBD1; V: TRBV15; DNA: TGTGCCACCAGCAGAGATAGGACAGGGGAAGAGACCCAGTACTTC; CDR3: CATSRDRTGEETQYF
size: -; J: TRBJ2-5; D: TRBD1; V: TRBV24-1; DNA: TGTGCCAATAAGACAGGGGGCGATGAGACCCAGTACTTC; CDR3: CANKTGGDETQYF
size: -; J: TRBJ2-3; D: -; V: TRBV6-1; DNA: TGTGCCAGCATCCCGGACCTCACAGATACGCAGTATTTT; CDR3: CASIPDLTDTQYF
size: -; J: TRBJ2-7; D: -; V: TRBV5-1; DNA: TGCGCCAGCAGCCTTTGGCAGGGAGACGAGCAGTACTTC; CDR3: CASSLWQGDEQYF
size: few; J: TRBJ1-1; D: -; V: TRBV5-5; DNA: TGTGCCAGCAGCTTATCCGACAGTAACACTGAAGCTTTCTTT; CDR3: CASSLSDSNTEAFF
size: many; J: TRBJ1-6; D: -; V: TRBV28; DNA: TGTGCCAGCAAGGGCAGCTCCTATAATTCACCCCTCCACTTT; CDR3: CASKGSSYNSPLHF
size: few; J: TRBJ1-2; D: -; V: TRBV3-1; DNA: TGTGCCAGCAGCCTCGACCCCAGGACCTATGGCTACACCTTC; CDR3: CASSLDPRTYGYTF
size: -; J: TRBJ1-5; D: -; V: TRBV12-3/TRBV12-4; DNA: TGTGCCAGCAGTTTTGGGTCAAGCAATCAGCCCCAGCATTTT; CDR3: CASSFGSSNQPQHF
size: few; J: TRBJ1-6; D: TRBD1; V: TRBV6-2/TRBV6-3; DNA: TGTGCCAGCAGTTTTAGATCCGGGACAGGGGCGATTACCTATAATTCACCCCTCCACTTT; CDR3: CASSFRSGTGAITYNSPLHF
size: few; J: TRBJ2-5; D: TRBD1; V: TRBV6-2/TRBV6-3; DNA: TGTGCCAGCAGTTACCGACAGGGATGGGAAGAGACCCAGTACTTC; CDR3: CASSYRQGWEETQYF
size: -; J: TRBJ2-5; D: -; V: TRBV4-3; DNA: TGCGCCAGCAGCCAAGAGGAGGGGGCTAGGACCCAGTACTTC; CDR3: CASSQEEGARTQYF
size: many; J: TRBJ2-7; D: -; V: TRBV20-1; DNA: TGCAGTGCTAGAGATGACACCTACGAGCAGTACTTC; CDR3: CSARDDTYEQYF
size: few; J: TRBJ1-6; D: -; V: TRBV7-2; DNA: TGTGCCAGCAGCGAAGTCACCGGGACTAATTCACCCCTCCACTTT; CDR3: CASSEVTGTNSPLHF
size: few; J: TRBJ2-7; D: -; V: TRBV12-3/TRBV12-4; DNA: TGTGCCAGCAGGCTTACAGGTACCTACGAGCAGTACTTC; CDR3: CASRLTGTYEQYF
size: -; J: TRBJ1-5; D: TRBD1; V: TRBV27; DNA: TGTGCCAGCAGTTTATACCCTGGGACAGGGGGGAATCAGCCCCAGCATTTT; CDR3: CASSLYPGTGGNQPQHF
size: -; J: TRBJ1-1; D: -; V: TRBV5-1; DNA: TGCGCCAGCAGCGAATGGACAGAGAACACTGAAGCTTTCTTT; CDR3: CASSEWTENTEAFF
size: -; J: TRBJ2-1; D: TRBD2; V: TRBV5-6; DNA: TGTGCCAGCAGCTTGGCCTTGTTAGCGGGGCGCTACAATGAGCAGTTCTTC; CDR3: CASSLALLAGRYNEQFF
size: -; J: TRBJ2-5; D: -; V: TRBV4-2; DNA: TGTGCCAGCAGCCAAGATCAGATTTCCCAAGAGACCCAGTACTTC; CDR3: CASSQDQISQETQYF
size: few; J: TRBJ1-3; D: -; V: TRBV7-2; DNA: TGTGCCAGCAGCTCTAGAGGGGGGTTTGATGGAAACACCATATATTTT; CDR3: CASSSRGGFDGNTIYF
size: -; J: TRBJ1-1; D: -; V: TRBV20-1; DNA: TGCAGTGCTAGTATCCGCCGGGGGCCGTACACTGAAGCTTTCTTT; CDR3: CSASIRRGPYTEAFF
size: few; J: TRBJ1-6; D: -; V: TRBV4-1; DNA: TGCGCCAGCAGCCAGGACCTCAGTGGGACACCTCTGCTTGTGACCCTCCACTTT; CDR3: CASSQDLSGTPLLVTLHF
size: -; J: TRBJ2-1; D: -; V: TRBV11-3; DNA: TGTGCCAGCAGCTTAGTCAGGCCCCCCAATGAGCAGTTCTTC; CDR3: CASSLVRPPNEQFF
size: -; J: TRBJ1-2; D: -; V: TRBV6-1; DNA: TGTGCCAGCAGTGCAGCGTCAGGATATGGCTACACCTTC; CDR3: CASSAASGYGYTF
size: -; J: TRBJ2-3; D: TRBD1; V: TRBV7-2; DNA: TGTGCCAGCAGCTTAGACGACAGGGTAGCCCGCACGCAGTATTTT; CDR3: CASSLDDRVARTQYF
size: few; J: TRBJ1-4; D: -; V: TRBV29-1; DNA: TGCAGCGTAAAGAGGGAAAAACTGTTTTTT; CDR3: CSVKREKLFF
size: -; J: TRBJ2-7; D: -; V: TRBV28; DNA: TGTGCCACCATAAACCGGGGCACGTCATACGAGCAGTACTTC; CDR3: CATINRGTSYEQYF
size: -; J: TRBJ2-1; D: -; V: TRBV28; DNA: TGTGCCAGCAGCACAGTAAGGGAGCAGTTCTTC; CDR3: CASSTVREQFF
size: few; J: TRBJ1-5; D: -; V: TRBV6-2/TRBV6-3; DNA: TGTGCCAGCACCGAATGGCTAGGAAATCAGCCCCAGCATTTT; CDR3: CASTEWLGNQPQHF
size: few; J: TRBJ1-5; D: -; V: TRBV12-3/TRBV12-4; DNA: TGTGCCAGCAGCCCGGGGATCGAGTCCCAGCATTTT; CDR3: CASSPGIESQHF
size: many; J: TRBJ2-5; D: -; V: TRBV29-1; DNA: TGCAGCGTTGTTGGGCTCGGAGAGACCCAGTACTTC; CDR3: CSVVGLGETQYF
size: -; J: TRBJ1-4; D: -; V: TRBV28; DNA: TGTGCCAGCAGTTATCCAGAGACTGCAACTAATGAAAAACTGTTTTTT; CDR3: CASSYPETATNEKLFF
size: few; J: TRBJ2-7; D: TRBD1; V: TRBV9; DNA: TGTGCCAGCAGCCCAAACAGGGGATCCTACGAGCAGTACTTC; CDR3: CASSPNRGSYEQYF
size: few; J: TRBJ1-6; D: TRBD1; V: TRBV3-1; DNA: TGTGCCAGCAGCCGGGACAGGGGGGATAATTCACCCCTCCACTTT; CDR3: CASSRDRGDNSPLHF
size: -; J: TRBJ1-4; D: -; V: TRBV30; DNA: TGTGCCTGGACCCCGGGAGCGACTAATGAAAAACTGTTTTTT; CDR3: CAWTPGATNEKLFF
size: -; J: TRBJ2-2; D: TRBD2; V: TRBV7-6; DNA: TGTGCCAGCAGCTTAGAGGCTAGCGGGGCGAACACCGGGGAGCTGTTTTTT; CDR3: CASSLEASGANTGELFF
size: -; J: TRBJ2-7; D: TRBD1; V: TRBV12-3/TRBV12-4; DNA: TGTGCCAGCAGGGGCATGTACAGGGGGCACTACGAGCAGTACTTC; CDR3: CASRGMYRGHYEQYF
size: -; J: TRBJ2-5; D: TRBD2; V: TRBV7-2; DNA: TGTGCCAGCAGCCCTAGCGGGTCCCTTGGCACCCAGTACTTC; CDR3: CASSPSGSLGTQYF
size: few; J: TRBJ2-5; D: TRBD2; V: TRBV29-1; DNA: TGCAGCGTTGGACCTAGCGGGGGGGCGGAGACCCAGTACTTC; CDR3: CSVGPSGGAETQYF
size: many; J: TRBJ1-6; D: -; V: TRBV7-2; DNA: TGTGCCAGCAGCTTAGTGGCAGCCTATAATTCACCCCTCCACTTT; CDR3: CASSLVAAYNSPLHF
size: few; J: TRBJ1-1; D: -; V: TRBV5-5; DNA: TGTGCCAGCAGTGGAAGGTCGGAGGACACTGAAGCTTTCTTT; CDR3: CASSGRSEDTEAFF
size: -; J: TRBJ1-1; D: -; V: TRBV15; DNA: TGTGCCACCAGCACCGGGGGGCTGAATGTGAACACTGAAGCTTTCTTT; CDR3: CATSTGGLNVNTEAFF
size: few; J: TRBJ2-1; D: -; V: TRBV20-1; DNA: TGCAGTGCTAGATTTATGGGCCACGGGGAGACTGAGCAGTTCTTC; CDR3: CSARFMGHGETEQFF